One and the same sample provided the 2 T cell receptor beta chains below, sequenced in a study of T cells in Graves' hyperthyroidism and ophthalmopathy. Amplified TCR beta CDR3 regions derived from RNA transcripts. When the TCR CDR3 underwent first-round RT-PCR, the HTBI primer set was used. TCRdb called the multiplex PCR reads again in MiXCR, with one record for every CDR3 protein. This sample has 690,000 or so distinct CDR3 sequences; under 20% occur once, and the top ten carry approximately 16%. Sample: blood. Every receptor here comes from a woman aged 50 to 65 with Graves' hyperthyroidism that later progressed to Graves' ophthalmopathy.

This clonotype was seen a few times. V gene TRBV6-1 combines with J gene TRBJ1-2, with D uncertain. V was pared by 4 bases and J by 3 bases, with 18 bases between. The CDR3 length is 16 residues. The V gene's germline CDR1 is MNHNS and CDR2 SASEGT. The CDR3 nucleotides are TGTGCCAGCAGTGCCTTGGGATGGTCACTGTACTATGGCTACACCTTC. This translates into CASSALGWSLYYGYTF.

The chain carries TRBV20-1 and TRBJ2-4, with D perhaps assigned TRBD1 or TRBD2 (6 bases each). Germline assignment: CDR1 DFQATT and CDR2 SNEGSKA (reference sequence). V shed 3 bases and J shed 8 bases, with 11 bases lying between them. The CDR3 totals 12 residues. In DNA form, the CDR3 reads TGCAGTGCTAGTGGGGGGCAGGACATTCAGTACTTC. Residues: CSASGGQDIQYF.